This TCR beta chain was captured in a study of shared clonotypes between healthy human individuals. This CDR3 has 17 amino acids. Trimming removed 3 bases from V and 8 bases from J, with 23 bases in between. CDR1 SGHVS and CDR2 FNYEAQ come from the germline V gene. Terminally differentiated effector memory CD45RA+ cells were excluded by CCR7 positive selection of CD45RO-negative cells. Data came from immunoSEQ multiplex PCR; TCRdb stores just in-frame clones and leaves some out. Among about 2.1 million clones listed, just under 95% were seen once. The chain carries TRBV7-6 and TRBJ2-1, with D perhaps TRBD2 (6 bases). The receptor's source is a man aged 18 to 30 in good health. Some clones in this sample may be carry-over from other donors' samples. Sequenced sample: naive CD8+ T cells from PBMCs. The CDR3: CASSLEGPQILGDEQFF. CDR3 bases: TGTGCCAGCAGCTTGGAGGGACCCCAAATCTTGGGCGATGAGCAGTTCTTC.